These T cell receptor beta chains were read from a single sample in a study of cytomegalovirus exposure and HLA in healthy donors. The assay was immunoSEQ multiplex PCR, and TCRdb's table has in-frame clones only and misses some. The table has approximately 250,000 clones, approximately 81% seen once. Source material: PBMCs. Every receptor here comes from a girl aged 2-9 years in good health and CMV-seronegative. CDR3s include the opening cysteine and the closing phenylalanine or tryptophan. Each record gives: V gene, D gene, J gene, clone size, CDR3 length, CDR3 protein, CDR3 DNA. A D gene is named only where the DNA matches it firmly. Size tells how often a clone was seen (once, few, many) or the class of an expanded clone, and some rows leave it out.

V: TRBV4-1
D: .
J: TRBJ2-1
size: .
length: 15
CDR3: CASSQDPSSYNEQFF
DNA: TGCGCCAGCAGCCAAGACCCGAGCTCCTACAATGAGCAGTTCTTC

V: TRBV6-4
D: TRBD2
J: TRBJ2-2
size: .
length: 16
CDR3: CASKLTSGINTGELFF
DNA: TGTGCCAGCAAGCTGACTAGCGGGATTAACACCGGGGAGCTGTTTTTT

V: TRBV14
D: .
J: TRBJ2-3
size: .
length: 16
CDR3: CASSPSGGLRGDTQYF
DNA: TGTGCCAGCAGCCCATCGGGCGGGTTACGCGGAGATACGCAGTATTTT

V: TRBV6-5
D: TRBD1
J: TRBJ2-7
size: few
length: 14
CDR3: CASSYGTGPYEQYF
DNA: TGTGCCAGCAGTTACGGGACAGGTCCTTACGAGCAGTACTTC

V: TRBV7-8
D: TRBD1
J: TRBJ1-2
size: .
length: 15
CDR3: CASSLQAGGNYGYTF
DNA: TGTGCCAGCAGCTTACAGGCAGGGGGAAACTATGGCTACACCTTC

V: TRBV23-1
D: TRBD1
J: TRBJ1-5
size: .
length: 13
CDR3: CASSGQGDQPQHF
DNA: TGCGCCAGCAGCGGACAGGGGGATCAGCCCCAGCATTTT

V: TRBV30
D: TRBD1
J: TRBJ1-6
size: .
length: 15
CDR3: CAWSGPGQYNSPLHF
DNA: TGTGCCTGGAGTGGCCCGGGACAGTATAATTCACCCCTCCACTTT

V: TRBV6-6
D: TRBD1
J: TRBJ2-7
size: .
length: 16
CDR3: CASSRFGQGVGYEQYF
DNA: TGTGCCAGCAGTCGCTTCGGACAGGGGGTAGGGTACGAGCAGTACTTC

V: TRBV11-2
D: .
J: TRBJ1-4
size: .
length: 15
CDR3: CASSLNVGVSEKLFF
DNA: TGTGCCAGCAGCTTGAATGTAGGGGTTAGTGAAAAACTGTTTTTT

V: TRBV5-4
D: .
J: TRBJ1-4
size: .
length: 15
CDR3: CASSLGPSTNEKLFF
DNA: TGTGCCAGCAGCTTGGGGCCTTCAACTAATGAAAAACTGTTTTTT

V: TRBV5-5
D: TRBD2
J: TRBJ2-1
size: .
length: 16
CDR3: CASSLEGRVSYNEQFF
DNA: TGTGCCAGCAGCCTGGAGGGGAGGGTGTCCTACAATGAGCAGTTCTTC

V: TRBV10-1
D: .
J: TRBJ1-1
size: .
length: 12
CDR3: CASSYMNTEAFF
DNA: TGCGCCAGCAGTTACATGAACACTGAAGCTTTCTTT

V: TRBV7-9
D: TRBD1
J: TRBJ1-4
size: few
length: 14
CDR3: CASSLDRGQEKLFF
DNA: TGTGCCAGCAGCTTAGACAGGGGCCAGGAAAAACTGTTTTTT

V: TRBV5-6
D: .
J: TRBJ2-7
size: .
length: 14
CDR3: CASSSGPRPYEQYF
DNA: TGTGCCAGCAGTTCCGGCCCTAGGCCCTACGAGCAGTACTTC

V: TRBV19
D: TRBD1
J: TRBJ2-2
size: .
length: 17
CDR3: CASYGTGRGRGTGELFF
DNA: TGTGCCAGTTATGGGACAGGTCGCGGTAGGGGCACCGGGGAGCTGTTTTTT

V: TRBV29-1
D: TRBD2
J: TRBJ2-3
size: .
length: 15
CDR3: CSVETLAGRTDTQYF
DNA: TGCAGCGTTGAAACCCTAGCGGGACGTACAGATACGCAGTATTTT

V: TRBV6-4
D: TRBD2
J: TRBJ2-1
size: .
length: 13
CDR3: CASSRDYSNEQFF
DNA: TGTGCCAGCAGTAGGGACTATTCCAATGAGCAGTTCTTC

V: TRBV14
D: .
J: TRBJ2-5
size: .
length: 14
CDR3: CASSRDSTQETQYF
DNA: TGTGCCAGCAGCCGGGACTCGACTCAAGAGACCCAGTACTTC

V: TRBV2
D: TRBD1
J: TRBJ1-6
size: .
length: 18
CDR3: CASSFDRGRGSYNSPLHF
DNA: TGTGCCAGCAGTTTCGACAGGGGGCGCGGGTCCTATAATTCACCCCTCCACTTT

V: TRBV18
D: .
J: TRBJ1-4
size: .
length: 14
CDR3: CASSQQATNEKLFF
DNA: TGTGCCAGCTCACAACAAGCAACTAATGAAAAACTGTTTTTT

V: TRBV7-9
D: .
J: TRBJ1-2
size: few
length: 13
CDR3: CASSTRQPAGYTF
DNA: TGTGCCAGCAGCACACGACAGCCTGCGGGCTACACCTTC

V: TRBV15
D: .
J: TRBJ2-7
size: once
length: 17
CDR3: CATSRDFSRVLSYEQYF
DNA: TGTGCCACCAGCAGAGATTTCTCCAGGGTACTATCATACGAGCAGTACTTC

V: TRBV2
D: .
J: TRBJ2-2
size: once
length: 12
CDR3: CASRRDTGELFF
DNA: TGTGCCAGCAGACGGGACACCGGGGAGCTGTTTTTT

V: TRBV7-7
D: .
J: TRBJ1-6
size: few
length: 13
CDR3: CASSRDYNSPLHF
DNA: TGTGCCAGCAGTCGGGACTATAATTCACCCCTCCACTTT

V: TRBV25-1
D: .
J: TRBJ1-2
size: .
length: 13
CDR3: CASSESWVGGYTF
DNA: TGTGCCAGCAGTGAATCGTGGGTCGGGGGCTACACCTTC

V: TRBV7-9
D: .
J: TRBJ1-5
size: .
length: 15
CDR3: CASSPTGRGNQPQHF
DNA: TGTGCCAGCAGCCCCACAGGGAGGGGGAATCAGCCCCAGCATTTT

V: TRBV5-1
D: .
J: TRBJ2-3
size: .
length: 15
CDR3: CASSLDETSTDTQYF
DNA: TGCGCCAGCAGCTTGGATGAGACTAGCACAGATACGCAGTATTTT

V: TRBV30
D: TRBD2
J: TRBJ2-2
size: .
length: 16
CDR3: CAWGLAETMNTGELFF
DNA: TGTGCCTGGGGACTAGCGGAAACGATGAACACCGGGGAGCTGTTTTTT

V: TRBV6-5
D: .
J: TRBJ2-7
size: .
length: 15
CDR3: CASRGWGVPPNEQYF
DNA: TGTGCCAGCAGAGGGTGGGGCGTCCCGCCCAACGAGCAGTACTTC

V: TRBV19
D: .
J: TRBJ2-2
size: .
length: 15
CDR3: CASTRIFQDTGELFF
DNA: TGTGCCAGTACCCGTATCTTCCAGGACACCGGGGAGCTGTTTTTT

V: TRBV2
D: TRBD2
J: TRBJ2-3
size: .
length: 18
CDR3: CASSEWSGGAPSTDTQYF
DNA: TGTGCCAGCAGTGAATGGAGCGGGGGGGCCCCTAGCACAGATACGCAGTATTTT

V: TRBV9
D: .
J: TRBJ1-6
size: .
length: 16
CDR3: CASSVEGAAFNSPLHF
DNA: TGTGCCAGCAGCGTAGAAGGGGCCGCTTTTAATTCACCCCTCCACTTT

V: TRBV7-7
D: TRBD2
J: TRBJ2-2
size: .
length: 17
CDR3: CASSLRTSGPNTGELFF
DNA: TGTGCCAGCAGCTTAAGAACTAGCGGGCCTAACACCGGGGAGCTGTTTTTT

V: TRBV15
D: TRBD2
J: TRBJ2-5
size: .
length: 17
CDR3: CATSRDVTSGSGVTQYF
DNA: TGTGCCACCAGCAGAGATGTGACTAGCGGGAGTGGGGTGACCCAGTACTTC

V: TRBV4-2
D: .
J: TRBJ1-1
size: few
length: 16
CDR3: CASSQEGQGGSTEAFF
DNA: TGTGCCAGCAGCCAAGAGGGCCAGGGAGGGAGCACTGAAGCTTTCTTT

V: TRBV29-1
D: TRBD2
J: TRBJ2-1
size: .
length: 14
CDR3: CSVDSGTIYNGQFF
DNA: TGCAGCGTTGATTCCGGGACTATCTACAATGGGCAGTTCTTC

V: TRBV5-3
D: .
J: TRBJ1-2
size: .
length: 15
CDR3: CARSWTAFSNYGYTF
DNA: TGTGCCAGAAGTTGGACAGCCTTTTCTAACTATGGCTACACCTTC

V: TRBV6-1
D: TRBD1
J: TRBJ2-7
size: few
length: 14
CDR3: CASSAPGQSKEQYF
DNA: TGTGCCAGCAGTGCCCCGGGACAGTCTAAGGAGCAGTACTTC

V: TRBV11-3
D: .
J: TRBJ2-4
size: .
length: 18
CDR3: CASSLVWGEEGDKNIQYF
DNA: TGTGCCAGCAGCTTAGTCTGGGGGGAGGAGGGAGACAAAAACATTCAGTACTTC

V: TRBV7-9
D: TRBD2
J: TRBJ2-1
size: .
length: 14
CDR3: CASSQFRGGGEQFF
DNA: TGTGCCAGCAGCCAGTTTCGGGGGGGCGGTGAGCAGTTCTTC

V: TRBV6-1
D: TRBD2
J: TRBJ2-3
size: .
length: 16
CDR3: CASSERRTSGTDTQYF
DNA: TGTGCCAGCAGTGAACGTAGGACTAGCGGCACAGATACGCAGTATTTT

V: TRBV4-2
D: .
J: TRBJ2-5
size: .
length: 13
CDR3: CASSQDRGETQYF
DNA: TGTGCCAGCAGCCAAGACCGGGGGGAGACCCAGTACTTC

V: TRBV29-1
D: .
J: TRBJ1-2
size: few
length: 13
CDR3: CSVDGGTNYGYTF
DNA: TGCAGCGTTGACGGGGGGACTAACTATGGCTACACCTTC

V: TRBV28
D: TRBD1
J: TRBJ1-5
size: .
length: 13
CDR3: CASRGQGKEPQHF
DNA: TGTGCCAGCAGAGGACAGGGGAAGGAGCCCCAGCATTTT

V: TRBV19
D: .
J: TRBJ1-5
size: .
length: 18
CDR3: CASSWQGVGGYSNQPQHF
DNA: TGTGCCAGTAGTTGGCAAGGTGTCGGAGGTTATAGCAATCAGCCCCAGCATTTT

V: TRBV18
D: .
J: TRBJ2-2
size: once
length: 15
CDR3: CASSPPNWATGELFF
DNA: TGTGCCAGCTCACCACCAAATTGGGCCACCGGGGAGCTGTTTTTT

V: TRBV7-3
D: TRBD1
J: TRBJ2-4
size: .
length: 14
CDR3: CASSSGGQGYIQYF
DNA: TGTGCCAGCAGCTCGGGGGGACAGGGGTACATTCAGTACTTC

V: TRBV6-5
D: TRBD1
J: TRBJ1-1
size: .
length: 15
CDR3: CASSSPQGGRTEAFF
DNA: TGTGCCAGCAGTTCGCCACAGGGGGGGAGGACTGAAGCTTTCTTT

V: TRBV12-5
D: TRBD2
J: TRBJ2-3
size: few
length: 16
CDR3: CASGPGLAGRTDTQYF
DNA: TGTGCTAGTGGTCCGGGACTAGCGGGACGCACAGATACGCAGTATTTT

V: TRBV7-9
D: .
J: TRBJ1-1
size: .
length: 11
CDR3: CASVRDTEAFF
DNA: TGTGCCAGCGTACGGGACACTGAAGCTTTCTTT